What follows are 13 T cell receptor beta chains derived from one specimen sequenced in a study of T cell responses to AZD1222 COVID-19 vaccine. Method: immunoSEQ multiplex PCR; TCRdb's copy keeps in-frame clones and lacks some. The sample includes more than 250,000 clones, 80% to 95% of them seen just once. Sample: peripheral blood, taken on day 0 of AZD1222 vaccination. These receptors came from an adult in good health.

The chain uses TRBV18 and TRBJ2-7, with 10 nucleotides matching TRBD1. The CDR3 has 14 residues. Germline values: CDR1 KGHSH, CDR2 LQKENI. J gave up 5 bases and V 0 bases, and 1 base lay outside the gene matches. CDR3 sequence reads: CASSPPGTGDEQYF. The CDR3 nucleotides are TGTGCCAGCTCACCACCCGGGACAGGGGACGAGCAGTACTTC.

This chain uses TRBV4-1 with TRBJ2-3, with TRBD2 matching 8 bases. The CDR3 contains 17 residues. Per germline, CDR1 MGHRA and CDR2 YSYEKL. J gave up 3 bases and V 4 bases, and 12 bases lay outside the gene matches. Here the CDR3 reads CASSRLAGSISTDTQYF. The DNA for the CDR3 is TGCGCCAGCAGCCGTTTAGCGGGATCGATTTCAACAGATACGCAGTATTTT.

This sequence joins TRBV7-9 and TRBJ1-2; 8 positions agree with TRBD1. CDR3 length: 16 amino acids. The V and J ends lost 2 bases and 6 bases, in that order; junction bases with no gene match: 11. Germline values: CDR1 SEHNR, CDR2 FQNEAQ (reference sequence). The CDR3 reads CASSLLRDLRGHGYTF. In DNA, the CDR3 is TGTGCCAGCAGCTTATTAAGGGACCTCAGGGGGCATGGCTACACCTTC.

V is TRBV3-1 (or the pseudogene TRBV3-2) and J is TRBJ2-3; a possible D gene is TRBD1 (5 bases). V lost 3 bases to trimming and J lost 5 bases, with 15 bases between them. The CDR3 spans 15 residues. Germline values: CDR1 LGHDT, CDR2 YNNKEL (reference sequence). The CDR3 region has the DNA TGTGCCAGCAGCCACCTAACCAGGGCAGGAGATACGCAGTATTTT. Amino acids: CASSHLTRAGDTQYF.

The count of this clone is one. V is TRBV2 and J is TRBJ2-7; no clear D. CDR1 and CDR2 (germline): SNHLY, FYNNEI. The length of the CDR3 is 15 residues. V lost 1 base, J lost 3 bases, and 13 bases lay in between. The CDR3: CASSEVPGRSYEQYF. Written as DNA, the CDR3 is TGTGCCAGCAGTGAAGTCCCAGGACGGAGCTACGAGCAGTACTTC.

The rearrangement joins TRBV10-3 to TRBJ2-2; D may be TRBD1 (6 bases). Trimming cost V 6 bases and J 5 bases, with 10 bases left between them. The CDR3 totals 13 residues. The germline V gene encodes CDR1 ENHRY and CDR2 SYGVKD. In DNA, the CDR3 is TGTGCCATCAGGGACAGCCCTACCGGGGAGCTGTTTTTT. Its translation: CAIRDSPTGELFF.

The chain combines TRBV18 with TRBJ2-1; 10 bases align to TRBD1. The CDR3 totals 14 residues. Trimming cost V 2 bases and J 6 bases; bases outside gene matches: 1. CDR1 KGHSH and CDR2 LQKENI come from the germline V gene. The CDR3 bases are TGTGCCAGCTCACCAGGGACAGGGGTCAATGAGCAGTTCTTC. As protein: CASSPGTGVNEQFF.

This chain joins TRBV6-5 and TRBJ2-1; perhaps TRBD1 as D (5 bases). V was clipped by 8 bases and J by 9 bases, with 14 bases between them. CDR1 is MNHEY and CDR2 is SVGAGI in the germline V gene. The CDR3 sequence is 12 residues long. For the CDR3, the DNA is TGTGCCAGCGGTAGACAGAACGGTGAGCAGTTCTTC. Its translation: CASGRQNGEQFF.

This clone was observed a few times. V and J are TRBV6-4 and TRBJ1-1; unclear D gene. CDR3 length: 11 residues. Germline loops: CDR1 MRHNA, CDR2 SNTAGT. Trimming removed 6 bases from V and 2 bases from J, with 4 bases in between. The CDR3 is CASSPNTEAFF. Written as DNA, the CDR3 is TGTGCCAGCAGCCCCAACACTGAAGCTTTCTTT.

The genes are TRBV15 and TRBJ2-5; 14 nucleotides align to TRBD2. This CDR3 is 16 amino acids long. After removal of 4 bases from V and 5 bases from J, the junction contained 6 bases not matched to a gene. Looked up from germline, CDR1 is LNHNV and CDR2 is YYDKDF (reference sequence). CDR3 nucleotide sequence: TGTGCCACCAGCACGAGACTAGCGGGGGGGCTGGAGACCCAGTACTTC. Encoded protein: CATSTRLAGGLETQYF. The full variable domain, with the rest looked up from reference TRBV15 and TRBJ2-5, is DAMVIQNPRYQVTQFGKPVTLSCSQTLNHNVMYWYQQKSSQAPKLLFHYYDKDFNNEADTPDNFQSRRPNTSFCFLDIRSPGLGDTAMYLCATSTRLAGGLETQYFGPGTRLLVL.

V and J are TRBV29-1 and TRBJ2-2, with D perhaps matching TRBD1 (5 bases). CDR3 size: 11 residues. CDR1 and CDR2 from the germline V gene are SQVTM and ANQGSEA. The V and J ends lost 6 bases and 5 bases respectively, with 7 bases between them. The CDR3 DNA follows: TGCAGCGTGCAGGGAACCGGGGAGCTGTTTTTT. This sequence encodes CSVQGTGELFF.

This chain uses TRBV6-5 with TRBJ2-6; TRBD2 is a possible D gene (6 bases). Trimming shortened V by 2 bases and J by 4 bases, and 9 bases separated the two germline ends. The CDR3 covers 15 residues. Per the germline V gene, CDR1 is MNHEY and CDR2 is SVGAGI. The CDR3 is CASSYRESGANVLTF. CDR3 bases: TGTGCCAGCAGTTACCGGGAGTCCGGGGCCAACGTCCTGACTTTC.

The rearrangement links TRBV5-4 to TRBJ2-3, with 9 bases matching TRBD2. This CDR3 has 16 residues. Per germline, CDR1 SGHNT and CDR2 YYREEE (reference sequence). J lost 2 bases, V lost 4 bases, and 8 bases had no gene match. Written as DNA, the CDR3 is TGTGCCAGCAGCCCGACAGCGGGGGGACACACAGATACGCAGTATTTT. Its translation is CASSPTAGGHTDTQYF.